The 17 T cell receptor beta chains presented below share a single source sample, sequenced in a study of OX40 agonist ivuxolimab in advanced cancers. The protocol was immunoSEQ multiplex PCR, while the TCRdb copy is restricted to in-frame clones and leaves out a portion. Of some 85,000 clones in the sample, 91% are singletons; the top ten hold 1.5% to 2%. Specimen: CD4+ or CD8+ T cells sorted from blood, collected in a trial of the OX40 agonist ivuxolimab. These receptors were taken from an adult with an advanced solid tumor such as melanoma, head and neck, liver or kidney cancer.

J is TRBJ2-5 and V is TRBV7-9; D is perhaps TRBD1 or TRBD2 (5 bases each). Trimming took off 9 bases at V and 0 bases at J, with 11 bases between the two ends. CDR1 and CDR2 (germline): SEHNR, FQNEAQ (reference sequence). The CDR3 extends over 13 amino acids. The CDR3 protein is CASIRGHQETQYF. Written as DNA, the CDR3 is TGTGCCAGTATTAGGGGACACCAAGAGACCCAGTACTTC.

The chain is built from TRBV7-2 and TRBJ2-7; 8 bases match TRBD1. The CDR3 extends over 14 amino acids. CDR1 and CDR2 from the germline V gene are SGHTA and FQGNSA. The V and J ends lost 1 base and 4 bases, in that order; junction bases with no gene match: 3. CDR3 protein: CASSLVQGAYEQYF. The CDR3 DNA reads as TGTGCCAGCAGCTTAGTCCAGGGGGCATACGAGCAGTACTTC.

CDR3 nucleotides: TGTGCCAGCAGCTTAGGGGCCGAAAAAAACATTCAGTACTTC. Its translation: CASSLGAEKNIQYF. V is TRBV7-9 and J is TRBJ2-4, with D uncertain. The germline gives CDR1 SEHNR, CDR2 FQNEAQ (reference sequence). The CDR3 runs to 14 residues. Trimming shortened V by 1 base and J by 4 bases, and 8 bases separated the two germline ends.

A single count supports this clone. The CDR3 bases are TGTGCCAGCAGCCTAACTAGCTCCCAGCCCACAGATACGCAGTATTTT. Translation: CASSLTSSQPTDTQYF. The V call is TRBV7-2, the J call TRBJ2-3, with a weak D call TRBD2 (6 bases). Germline CDR1 SGHTA, CDR2 FQGNSA. V lost 5 bases, J lost 2 bases, and 17 bases lay in between. The CDR3 is 16 residues long.

The rearrangement uses TRBV6-5 and TRBJ1-1, with D unclear. Germline-derived CDR1 and CDR2 are MNHEY and SVGAGI. This CDR3 is built from 13 residues. V lost 5 bases to trimming and J lost 0 bases, with 7 bases between them. The CDR3 DNA reads as TGTGCCAGCAGTCCGGCCCTGAACACTGAAGCTTTCTTT. This encodes CASSPALNTEAFF.

The V call is TRBV2, the J call TRBJ2-5, with 8 bases lining up with TRBD1. With 3 bases clipped from V and 2 bases from J, the junction kept 5 bases outside the gene matches. Looked up from germline, CDR1 is SNHLY and CDR2 is FYNNEI. CDR3 length: 15 residues. The CDR3 protein is CASSDIGQGQETQYF. The DNA for the CDR3 is TGTGCCAGCAGTGATATTGGACAGGGTCAAGAGACCCAGTACTTC.

The gene calls are TRBV11-2 and TRBJ2-7, with 10 bases identical to TRBD1. The ends lost 1 base at V and 2 bases at J; junction bases unmatched: 2. Germline lookup yields CDR1 SGHAT and CDR2 FQNNGV. This CDR3 contains 15 residues. CDR3 coding DNA: TGTGCCAGCAGCTTAGGGGACAGGGGACCCTACGAGCAGTACTTC. Translated, it gives CASSLGDRGPYEQYF.

V gene TRBV2 combines with J gene TRBJ2-2; maybe TRBD1 (5 bases). CDR1 is SNHLY and CDR2 is FYNNEI in the germline V gene. Trimming pared 4 bases from V and 5 bases from J, leaving 11 bases between. The length of the CDR3 is 14 residues. Written as DNA, the CDR3 is TGTGCCAGCAGTGGGCAGGGTTGGACCGGGGAGCTGTTTTTT. Translated, it gives CASSGQGWTGELFF. Using reference TRBV2 and TRBJ2-2 for the parts outside the CDR3, the full variable domain is EPEVTQTPSHQVTQMGQEVILRCVPISNHLYFYWYRQILGQKVEFLVSFYNNEISEKSEIFDDQFSVERPDGSNFTLKIRSTKLEDSAMYFCASSGQGWTGELFFGEGSRLTVL.

This CDR3 reads CASSLEGGSYNEQFF. The CDR3 nucleotides read TGTGCCAGCAGCTTGGAGGGTGGATCCTACAATGAGCAGTTCTTC. The rearrangement joins TRBV11-1 to TRBJ2-1, with D perhaps TRBD2 (6 bases). CDR3 length equals 15 residues. Trimming removed 3 bases from V and 1 base from J, with 10 bases in between. CDR1 SGHAT and CDR2 FQDESV come from the germline V gene (reference sequence).

The gene calls are TRBV30 and TRBJ2-5, with 7 bases matching TRBD1. Losses at the gene ends were 8 bases for V and 5 bases for J; bases not matched to a gene: 11. Germline assignment: CDR1 GTSNPN and CDR2 SVGIG (reference sequence). CDR3 size: 13 residues. CDR3 nucleotides: TGTGCCGGAGATACAGGGGTCAGGGAGACCCAGTACTTC. Residues: CAGDTGVRETQYF.

This chain uses TRBV10-1 with TRBJ2-3; 10 bases map to TRBD2. The CDR3 covers 15 residues. Per germline, CDR1 WNHNN and CDR2 SYGVQD (reference sequence). V dropped 6 bases and J dropped 4; count of bases not matched to a gene: 7. CDR3 sequence reads: CASRRTSGVADTQYF. Here the CDR3 DNA reads TGCGCCAGCAGAAGGACTAGCGGAGTGGCAGATACGCAGTATTTT.

This chain connects TRBV10-3 to TRBJ1-1; 7 nucleotides agree with TRBD1. The CDR3 has 15 residues. J was trimmed by 1 base and V by 3 bases; bases with no gene match: 5. The germline gives CDR1 ENHRY, CDR2 SYGVKD. Here the CDR3 reads CAISDLTGTNTEAFF. DNA for the CDR3: TGTGCCATCAGTGACCTGACAGGGACGAACACTGAAGCTTTCTTT.

The count of this clone is one. The chain links TRBV27 to TRBJ1-1; D gene unclear. The CDR3 spans 13 residues. V gave up 3 bases and J gave up 1 base, with 6 bases separating them. The germline CDR1 and CDR2 sequences are MNHEY and SMNVEV (reference sequence). The CDR3 DNA is TGTGCCAGCAGTTTGCGGCCGAACACTGAAGCTTTCTTT. It is translated as CASSLRPNTEAFF.

V is TRBV23-1 and J is TRBJ2-1; D is undetermined. TRBV23-1 is sorted into the ORF group, with uncertain function. The ends were cut back, 7 bases at V and 0 bases at J, with 13 bases in the middle. The CDR3 has 15 residues. The CDR3 DNA reads as TGCGCCAGCACAAAGGTCCCTAGCTCCTACAATGAGCAGTTCTTC. Its protein is CASTKVPSSYNEQFF.

This chain connects TRBV7-9 to TRBJ2-6, with 11 positions matching TRBD1. V dropped 6 bases and J dropped 2; count of bases not matched to a gene: 9. The length of the CDR3 is 18 residues. Germline V gives CDR1 SEHNR, CDR2 FQNEAQ (reference sequence). DNA for the CDR3: TGTGCCAGCAGACCATTAGGACAGGGGGCGCCTGGGGCCAACGTCCTGACTTTC. Translated, it gives CASRPLGQGAPGANVLTF.

The rearrangement links TRBV29-1 to TRBJ2-3; TRBD1 aligns across 9 bases. Losses at the gene ends were 7 bases for V and 3 bases for J; bases not matched to a gene: 8. Germline V gives CDR1 SQVTM, CDR2 ANQGSEA. The length of the CDR3 is 14 residues. The DNA of the CDR3 is TGCAGCGCTGCCGGGACAGGGTTAACAGATACGCAGTATTTT. Its translation: CSAAGTGLTDTQYF.

This chain joins TRBV28 and TRBJ1-3; no clear D gene. This CDR3 is built from 13 residues. The V end was cut by 5 bases, the J end by 0 bases, with 5 bases between. CDR1 is MDHEN, CDR2 SYDVKM, per germline. CDR3 in amino acids: CASSRSSGNTIYF. The CDR3 coding sequence is TGTGCCAGCAGTCGGAGCTCTGGAAACACCATATATTTT.